The entry below gives a single T cell receptor beta chain sequence along with its context. The data were produced by immunoSEQ multiplex PCR, yet TCRdb's version contains in-frame clones alone and is incomplete. The sample includes about 97,000 clones, around 87% of them seen just once. The V gene's germline CDR1 is LNHDA and CDR2 SQIVND (reference sequence). V was clipped by 3 bases and J by 2 bases, with 11 bases between them. The CDR3 contains 14 residues. The sample is drawn from a study of blood T cell repertoires in COVID-19. Study information: PBMCs, B-cell-depleted T cells, or T cells were the source of the cDNA or gDNA that made up the material.

This chain links TRBV19 with TRBJ2-7; D gene unclear. This TCR was recovered from a human donor in a cohort sampled during active COVID-19. Specimen: peripheral blood. CDR3 nucleotides: TGTGCCAGTAGTATCCCGGAGTTTCCCTACGAGCAGTACTTC. It is translated as CASSIPEFPYEQYF.